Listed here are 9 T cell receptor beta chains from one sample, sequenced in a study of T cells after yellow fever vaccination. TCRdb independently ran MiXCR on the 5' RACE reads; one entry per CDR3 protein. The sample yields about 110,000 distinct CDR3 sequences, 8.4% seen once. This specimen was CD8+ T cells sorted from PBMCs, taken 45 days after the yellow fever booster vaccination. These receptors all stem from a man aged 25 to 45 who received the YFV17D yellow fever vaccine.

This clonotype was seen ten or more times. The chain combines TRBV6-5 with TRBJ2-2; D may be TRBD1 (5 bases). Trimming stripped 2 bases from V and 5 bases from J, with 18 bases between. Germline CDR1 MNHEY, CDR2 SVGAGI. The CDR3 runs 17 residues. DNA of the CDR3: TGTGCCAGCAGTTACCTTGCCCAGGGATTTAGAACCGGGGAGCTGTTTTTT. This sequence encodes CASSYLAQGFRTGELFF.

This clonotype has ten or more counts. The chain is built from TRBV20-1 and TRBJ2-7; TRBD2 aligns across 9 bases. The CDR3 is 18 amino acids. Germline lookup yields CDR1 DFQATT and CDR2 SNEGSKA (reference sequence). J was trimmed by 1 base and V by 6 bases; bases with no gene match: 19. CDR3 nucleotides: TGCAGTGCCACACCTTTAACGCCAGCGGGAGGCCATTCCTACGAGCAGTACTTC. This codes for CSATPLTPAGGHSYEQYF.

For the CDR3, the DNA is TGTGCCAGCAGTGAATATGGGGCTGGGGCCAACGTCCTGACTTTC. Its protein product is CASSEYGAGANVLTF. The chain carries TRBV25-1 and TRBJ2-6; D gene unclear. From germline, CDR1 is MGHDK and CDR2 SYGVNS. CDR3 length: 15 amino acids. V was shortened by 0 bases and J by 2 bases, with 5 bases between the two germline ends. The whole variable domain, remainder taken from reference TRBV25-1 and TRBJ2-6, is EADIYQTPRYLVIGTGKKITLECSQTMGHDKMYWYQQDPGMELHLIHYSYGVNSTEKGDLSSESTVSRIRTEHFPLTLESARPSHTSQYLCASSEYGAGANVLTFGAGSRLTVL.

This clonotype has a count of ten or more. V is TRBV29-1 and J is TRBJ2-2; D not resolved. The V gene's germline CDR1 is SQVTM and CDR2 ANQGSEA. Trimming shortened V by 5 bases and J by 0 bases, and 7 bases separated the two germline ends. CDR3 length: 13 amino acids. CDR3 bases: TGCAGCGTTACTGCCGCGAACACCGGGGAGCTGTTTTTT. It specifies CSVTAANTGELFF.

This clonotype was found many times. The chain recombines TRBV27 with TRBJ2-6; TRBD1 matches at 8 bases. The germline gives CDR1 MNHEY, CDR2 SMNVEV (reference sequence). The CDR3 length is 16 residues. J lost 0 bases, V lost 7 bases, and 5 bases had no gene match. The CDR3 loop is CASIGTGISGANVLTF. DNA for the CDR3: TGTGCCAGCATAGGGACAGGTATCTCTGGGGCCAACGTCCTGACTTTC.

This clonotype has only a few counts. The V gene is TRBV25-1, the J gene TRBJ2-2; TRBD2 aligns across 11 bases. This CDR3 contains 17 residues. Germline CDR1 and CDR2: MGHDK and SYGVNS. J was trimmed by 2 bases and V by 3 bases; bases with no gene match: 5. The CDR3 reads CASSDHGTSGNTGELFF. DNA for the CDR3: TGTGCCAGCAGTGACCACGGGACTAGCGGAAACACCGGGGAGCTGTTTTTT.

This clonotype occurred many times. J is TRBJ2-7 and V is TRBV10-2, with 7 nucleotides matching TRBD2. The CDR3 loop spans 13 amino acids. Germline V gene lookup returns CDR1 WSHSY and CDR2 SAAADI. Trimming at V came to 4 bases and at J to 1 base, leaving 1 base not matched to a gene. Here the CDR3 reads CASSASGSYEQYF. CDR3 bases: TGCGCCAGCAGTGCTAGCGGATCCTACGAGCAGTACTTC.

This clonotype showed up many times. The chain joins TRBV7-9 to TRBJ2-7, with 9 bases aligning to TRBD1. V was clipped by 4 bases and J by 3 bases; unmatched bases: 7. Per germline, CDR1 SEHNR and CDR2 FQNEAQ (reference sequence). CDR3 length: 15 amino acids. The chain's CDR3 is CASSWAGTGNYEQYF. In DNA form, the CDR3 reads TGTGCCAGCAGCTGGGCCGGGACAGGGAACTACGAGCAGTACTTC. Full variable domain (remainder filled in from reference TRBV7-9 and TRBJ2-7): DTGVSQNPRHKITKRGQNVTFRCDPISEHNRLYWYRQTLGQGPEFLTYFQNEAQLEKSRLLSDRFSAERPKGSFSTLEIQRTEQGDSAMYLCASSWAGTGNYEQYFGPGTRLTVT.

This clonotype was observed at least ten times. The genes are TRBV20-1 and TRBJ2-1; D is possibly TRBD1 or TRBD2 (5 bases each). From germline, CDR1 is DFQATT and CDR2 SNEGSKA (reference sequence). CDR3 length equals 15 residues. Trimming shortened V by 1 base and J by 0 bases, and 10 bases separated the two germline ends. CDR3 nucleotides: TGCAGTGCTAGAGTTATTGGGGGCTCCTACAATGAGCAGTTCTTC. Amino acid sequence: CSARVIGGSYNEQFF.